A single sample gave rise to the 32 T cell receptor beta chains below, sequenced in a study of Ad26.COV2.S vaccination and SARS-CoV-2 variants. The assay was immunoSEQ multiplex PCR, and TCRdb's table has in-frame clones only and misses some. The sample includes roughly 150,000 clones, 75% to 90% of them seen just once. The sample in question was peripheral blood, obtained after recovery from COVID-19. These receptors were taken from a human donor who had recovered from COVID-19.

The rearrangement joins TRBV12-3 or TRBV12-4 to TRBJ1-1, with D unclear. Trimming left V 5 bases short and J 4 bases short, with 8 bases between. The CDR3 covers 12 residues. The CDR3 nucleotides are TGTGCCAGCAGTCCCTCCGGCACTGAAGCTTTCTTT. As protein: CASSPSGTEAFF.

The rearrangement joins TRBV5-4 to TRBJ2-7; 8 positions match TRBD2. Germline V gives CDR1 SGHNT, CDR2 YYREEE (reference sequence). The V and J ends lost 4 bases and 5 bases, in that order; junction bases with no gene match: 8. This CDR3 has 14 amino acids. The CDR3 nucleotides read TGTGCCAGCAGCCCCGGGGGGGGCGCAAACGAGCAGTACTTC. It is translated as CASSPGGGANEQYF.

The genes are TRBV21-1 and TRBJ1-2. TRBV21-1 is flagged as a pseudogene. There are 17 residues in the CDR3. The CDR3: CASSKRDDPVDNYGYTF. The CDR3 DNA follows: TGTGCCAGCAGCAAAAGAGATGACCCAGTAGATAACTATGGCTACACCTTC.

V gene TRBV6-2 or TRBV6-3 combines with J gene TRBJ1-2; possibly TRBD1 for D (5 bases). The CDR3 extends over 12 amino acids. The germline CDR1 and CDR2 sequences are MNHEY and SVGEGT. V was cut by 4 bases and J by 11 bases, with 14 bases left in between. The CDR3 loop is CASSFGTQRYTF. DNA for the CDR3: TGTGCCAGCAGTTTCGGGACCCAGAGGTACACCTTC.

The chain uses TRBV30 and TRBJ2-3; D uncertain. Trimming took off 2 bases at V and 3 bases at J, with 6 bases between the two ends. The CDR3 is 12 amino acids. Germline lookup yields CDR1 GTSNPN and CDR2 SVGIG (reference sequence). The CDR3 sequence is CAWSSPTDTQYF. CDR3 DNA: TGTGCCTGGAGTTCCCCGACAGATACGCAGTATTTT.

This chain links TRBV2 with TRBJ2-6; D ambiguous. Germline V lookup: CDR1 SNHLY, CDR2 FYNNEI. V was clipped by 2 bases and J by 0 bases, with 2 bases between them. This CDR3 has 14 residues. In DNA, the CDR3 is TGTGCCAGCAGTGAAACCTCTGGGGCCAACGTCCTGACTTTC. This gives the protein CASSETSGANVLTF.

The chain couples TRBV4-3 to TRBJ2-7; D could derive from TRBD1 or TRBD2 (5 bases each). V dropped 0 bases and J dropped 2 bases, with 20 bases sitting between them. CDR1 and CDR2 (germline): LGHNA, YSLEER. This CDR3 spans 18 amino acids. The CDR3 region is CASSQDLFTRGPTYEQYF. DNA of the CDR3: TGCGCCAGCAGCCAAGATCTTTTTACGAGGGGACCAACCTACGAGCAGTACTTC.

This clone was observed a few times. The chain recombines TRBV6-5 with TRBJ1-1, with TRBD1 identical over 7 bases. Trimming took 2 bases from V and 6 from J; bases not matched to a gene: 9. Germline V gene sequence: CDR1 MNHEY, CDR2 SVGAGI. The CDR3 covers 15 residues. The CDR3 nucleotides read TGTGCCAGCAGTTACACCCCGGGACAGCGAGCTGAAGCTTTCTTT. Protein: CASSYTPGQRAEAFF.

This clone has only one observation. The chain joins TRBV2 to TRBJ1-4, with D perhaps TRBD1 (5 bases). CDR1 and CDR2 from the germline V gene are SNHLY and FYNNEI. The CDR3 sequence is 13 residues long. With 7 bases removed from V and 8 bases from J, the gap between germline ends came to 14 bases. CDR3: CASIAGLGEKLFF. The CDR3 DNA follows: TGTGCCAGCATTGCAGGGTTGGGGGAAAAACTGTTTTTT. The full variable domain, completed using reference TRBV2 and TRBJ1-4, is EPEVTQTPSHQVTQMGQEVILRCVPISNHLYFYWYRQILGQKVEFLVSFYNNEISEKSEIFDDQFSVERPDGSNFTLKIRSTKLEDSAMYFCASIAGLGEKLFFGSGTQLSVL.

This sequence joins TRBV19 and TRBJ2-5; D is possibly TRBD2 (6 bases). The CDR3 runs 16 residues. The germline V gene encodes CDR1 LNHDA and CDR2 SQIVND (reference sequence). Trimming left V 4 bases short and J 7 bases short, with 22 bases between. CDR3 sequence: CASSTRGPLARGTQYF. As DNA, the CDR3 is TGTGCCAGTAGTACAAGGGGCCCTCTAGCGAGGGGGACCCAGTACTTC.

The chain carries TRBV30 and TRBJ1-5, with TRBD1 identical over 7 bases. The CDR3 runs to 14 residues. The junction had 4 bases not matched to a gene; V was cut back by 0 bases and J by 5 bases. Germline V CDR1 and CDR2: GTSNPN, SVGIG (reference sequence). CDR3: CAWSVQGGYQPQHF. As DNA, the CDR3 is TGTGCCTGGAGTGTACAAGGGGGCTATCAGCCCCAGCATTTT.

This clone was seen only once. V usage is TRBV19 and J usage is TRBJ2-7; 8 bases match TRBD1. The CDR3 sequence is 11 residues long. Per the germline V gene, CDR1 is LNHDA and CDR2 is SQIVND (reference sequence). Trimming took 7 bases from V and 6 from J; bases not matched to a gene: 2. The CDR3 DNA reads TGTGCCAGTAATGACAGGGGCGAGCAGTACTTC. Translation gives CASNDRGEQYF.

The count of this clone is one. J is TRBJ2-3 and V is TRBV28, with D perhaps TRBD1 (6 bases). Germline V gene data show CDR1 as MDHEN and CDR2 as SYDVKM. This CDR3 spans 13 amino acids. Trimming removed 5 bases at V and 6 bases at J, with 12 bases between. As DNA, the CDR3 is TGTGCCAGCAGTCCCCCAGGGGAGGATACGCAGTATTTT. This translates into CASSPPGEDTQYF.

CDR3 in amino acids: CASSPGLIIDTGELFF. CDR3 nucleotides: TGTGCCAGCTCACCAGGGTTGATTATTGACACCGGGGAGCTGTTTTTT. The rearrangement uses TRBV18 and TRBJ2-2; D not certain. This CDR3 has 16 amino acids. The germline gives CDR1 KGHSH, CDR2 LQKENI. V was shortened by 2 bases and J by 3 bases, with 13 bases between the two germline ends.

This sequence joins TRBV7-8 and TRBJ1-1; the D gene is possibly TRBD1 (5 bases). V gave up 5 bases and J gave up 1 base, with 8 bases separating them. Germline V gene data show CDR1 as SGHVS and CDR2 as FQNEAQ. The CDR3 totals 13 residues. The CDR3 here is CASSRDGNTEAFF. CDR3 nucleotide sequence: TGTGCCAGCAGCAGGGACGGGAACACTGAAGCTTTCTTT. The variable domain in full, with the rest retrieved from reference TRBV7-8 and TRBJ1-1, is GAGVSQSPRYKVAKRGQDVALRCDPISGHVSLFWYQQALGQGPEFLTYFQNEAQLDKSGLPSDRFFAERPEGSVSTLKIQRTQQEDSAVYLCASSRDGNTEAFFGQGTRLTVV.

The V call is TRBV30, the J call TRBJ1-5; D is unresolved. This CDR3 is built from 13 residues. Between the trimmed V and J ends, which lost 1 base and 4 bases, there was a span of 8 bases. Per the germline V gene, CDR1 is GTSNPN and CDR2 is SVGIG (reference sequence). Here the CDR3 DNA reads TGTGCCTGGAGTGAACCCTCAAATCAGCCCCAGCATTTT. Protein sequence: CAWSEPSNQPQHF.

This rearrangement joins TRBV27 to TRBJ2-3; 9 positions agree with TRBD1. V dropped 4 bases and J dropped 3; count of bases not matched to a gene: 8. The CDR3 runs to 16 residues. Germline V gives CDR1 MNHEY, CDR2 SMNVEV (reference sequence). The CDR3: CASSSPAGTGTDTQYF. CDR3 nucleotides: TGTGCCAGCAGTTCTCCGGCCGGGACAGGGACAGATACGCAGTATTTT.

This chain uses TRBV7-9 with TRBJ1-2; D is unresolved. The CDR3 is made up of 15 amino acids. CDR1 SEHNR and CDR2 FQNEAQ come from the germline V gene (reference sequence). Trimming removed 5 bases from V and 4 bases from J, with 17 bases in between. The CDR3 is CASSAQTLRGYGYTF. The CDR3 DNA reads TGTGCCAGCAGCGCGCAGACTCTAAGAGGCTATGGCTACACCTTC.

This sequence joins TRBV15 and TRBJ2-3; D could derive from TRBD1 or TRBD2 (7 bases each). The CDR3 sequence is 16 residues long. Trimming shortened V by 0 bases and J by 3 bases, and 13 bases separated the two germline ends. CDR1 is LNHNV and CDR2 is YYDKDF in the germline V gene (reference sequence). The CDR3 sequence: CATSRDRQGGTDTQYF. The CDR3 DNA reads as TGTGCCACCAGCAGAGACCGACAGGGAGGGACAGATACGCAGTATTTT.

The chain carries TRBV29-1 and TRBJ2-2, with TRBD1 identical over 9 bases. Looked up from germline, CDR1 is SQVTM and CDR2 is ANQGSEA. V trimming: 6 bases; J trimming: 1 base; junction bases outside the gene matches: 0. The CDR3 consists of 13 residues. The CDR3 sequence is CSVDRGNTGELFF. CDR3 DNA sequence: TGCAGCGTGGACAGGGGGAACACCGGGGAGCTGTTTTTT.

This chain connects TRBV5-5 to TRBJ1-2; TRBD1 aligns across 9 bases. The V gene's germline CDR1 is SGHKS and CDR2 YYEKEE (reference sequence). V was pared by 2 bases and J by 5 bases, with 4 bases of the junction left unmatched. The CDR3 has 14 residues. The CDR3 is CASSFGQGRYGYTF. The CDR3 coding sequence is TGTGCCAGCAGCTTCGGACAGGGGCGGTATGGCTACACCTTC.

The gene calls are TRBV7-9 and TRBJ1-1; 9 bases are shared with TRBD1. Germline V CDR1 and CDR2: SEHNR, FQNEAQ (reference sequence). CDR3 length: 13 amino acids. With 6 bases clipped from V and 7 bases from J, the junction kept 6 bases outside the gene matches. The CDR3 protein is CASSYRGHGEAFF. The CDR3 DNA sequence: TGTGCCAGCAGTTACAGGGGGCACGGTGAAGCTTTCTTT. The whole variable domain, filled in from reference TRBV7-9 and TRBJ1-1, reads DTGVSQNPRHKITKRGQNVTFRCDPISEHNRLYWYRQTLGQGPEFLTYFQNEAQLEKSRLLSDRFSAERPKGSFSTLEIQRTEQGDSAMYLCASSYRGHGEAFFGQGTRLTVV.

DNA for the CDR3: TGTGCCAGCAGTTTACCCGGGGGGCCCTACGAGCAGTACTTC. Residues: CASSLPGGPYEQYF. The chain combines TRBV28 with TRBJ2-7; D perhaps matches TRBD2 (7 bases). Germline V CDR1 and CDR2: MDHEN, SYDVKM. CDR3 length: 14 amino acids. The V gene lost 2 bases and the J gene lost 2 bases, with 10 bases spanning the gap.

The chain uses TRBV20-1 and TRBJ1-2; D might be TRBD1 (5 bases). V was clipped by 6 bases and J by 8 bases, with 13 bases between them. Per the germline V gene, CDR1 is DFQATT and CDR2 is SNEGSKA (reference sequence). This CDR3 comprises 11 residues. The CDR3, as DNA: TGCAGTGCCCTAGGACAAGACGGCTACACCTTC. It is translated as CSALGQDGYTF.

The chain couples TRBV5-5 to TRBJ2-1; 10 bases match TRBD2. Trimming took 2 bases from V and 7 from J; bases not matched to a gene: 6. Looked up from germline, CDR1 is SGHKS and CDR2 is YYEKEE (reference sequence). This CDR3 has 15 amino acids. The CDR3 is CASSLSGGVRNEQFF. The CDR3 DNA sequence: TGTGCCAGCAGCTTAAGCGGGGGGGTCCGAAATGAGCAGTTCTTC.

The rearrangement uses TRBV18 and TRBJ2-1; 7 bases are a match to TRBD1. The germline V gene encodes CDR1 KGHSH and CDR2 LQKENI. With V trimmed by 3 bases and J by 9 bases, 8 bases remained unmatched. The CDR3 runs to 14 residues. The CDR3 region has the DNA TGTGCCAGCTCACCGCAGACAGGGAAGGTTGAGCAGTTCTTC. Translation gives CASSPQTGKVEQFF.

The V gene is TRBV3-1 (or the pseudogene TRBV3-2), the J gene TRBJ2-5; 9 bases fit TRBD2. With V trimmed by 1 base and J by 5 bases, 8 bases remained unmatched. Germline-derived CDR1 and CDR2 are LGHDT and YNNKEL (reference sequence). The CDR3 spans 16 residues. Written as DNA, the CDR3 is TGTGCCAGCAGCCAAGTAGGCGGGGGGGCTATGGAGACCCAGTACTTC. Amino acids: CASSQVGGGAMETQYF.

The CDR3 protein is CATSDSTINYGYTF. CDR3 bases: TGTGCCACCAGTGATTCGACTATTAACTATGGCTACACCTTC. The rearrangement uses TRBV24-1 and TRBJ1-2; no clear D. This CDR3 has 14 residues. CDR1 is KGHDR, CDR2 SFDVKD, per germline. V lost 2 bases and J 1 base, leaving 7 bases between the germline ends.

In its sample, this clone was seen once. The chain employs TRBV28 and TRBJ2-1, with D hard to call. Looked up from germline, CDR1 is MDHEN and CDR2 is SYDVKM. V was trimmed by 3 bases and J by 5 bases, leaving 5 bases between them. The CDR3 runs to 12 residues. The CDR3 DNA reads TGTGCCAGCAGTTTCACGAACAATGAGCAGTTCTTC. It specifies CASSFTNNEQFF. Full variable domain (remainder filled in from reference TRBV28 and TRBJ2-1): DVKVTQSSRYLVKRTGEKVFLECVQDMDHENMFWYRQDPGLGLRLIYFSYDVKMKEKGDIPEGYSVSREKKERFSLILESASTNQTSMYLCASSFTNNEQFFGPGTRLTVL.

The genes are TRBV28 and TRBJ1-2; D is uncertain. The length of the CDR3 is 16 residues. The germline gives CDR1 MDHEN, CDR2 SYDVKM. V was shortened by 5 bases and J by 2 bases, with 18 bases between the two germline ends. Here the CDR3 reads CASSPSVANENYGYTF. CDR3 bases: TGTGCCAGCAGTCCCAGCGTCGCGAATGAAAACTATGGCTACACCTTC.

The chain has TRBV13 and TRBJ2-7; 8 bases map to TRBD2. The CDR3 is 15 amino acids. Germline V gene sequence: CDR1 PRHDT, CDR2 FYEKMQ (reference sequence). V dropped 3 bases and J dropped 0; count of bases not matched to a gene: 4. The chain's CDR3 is CASSFIAGYSYEQYF. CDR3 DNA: TGTGCCAGCAGCTTCATAGCGGGGTACTCCTACGAGCAGTACTTC.

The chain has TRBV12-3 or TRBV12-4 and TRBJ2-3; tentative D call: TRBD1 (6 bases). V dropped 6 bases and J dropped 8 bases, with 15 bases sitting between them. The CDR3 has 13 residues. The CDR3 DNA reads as TGTGCCAGCAGGGAAACAGGGTTTGGTACGCAGTATTTT. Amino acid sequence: CASRETGFGTQYF.